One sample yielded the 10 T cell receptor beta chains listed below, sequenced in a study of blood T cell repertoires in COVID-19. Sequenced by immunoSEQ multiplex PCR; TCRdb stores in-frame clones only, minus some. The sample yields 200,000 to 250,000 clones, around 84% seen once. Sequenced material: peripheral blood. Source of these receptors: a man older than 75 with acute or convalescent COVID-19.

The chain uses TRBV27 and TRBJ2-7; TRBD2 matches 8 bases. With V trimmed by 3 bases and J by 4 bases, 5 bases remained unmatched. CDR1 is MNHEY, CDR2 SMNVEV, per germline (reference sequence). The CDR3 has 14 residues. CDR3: CASSLKAGDYEQYF. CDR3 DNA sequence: TGTGCCAGCAGTTTGAAAGCGGGAGATTACGAGCAGTACTTC.

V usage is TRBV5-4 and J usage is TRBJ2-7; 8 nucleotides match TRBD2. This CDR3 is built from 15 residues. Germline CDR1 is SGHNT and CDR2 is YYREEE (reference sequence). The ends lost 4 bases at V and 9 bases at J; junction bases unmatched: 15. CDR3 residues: CASSRGGYSDPVQYV. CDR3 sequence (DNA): TGTGCCAGCAGCCGGGGGGGGTACTCCGATCCCGTGCAGTACGTC.

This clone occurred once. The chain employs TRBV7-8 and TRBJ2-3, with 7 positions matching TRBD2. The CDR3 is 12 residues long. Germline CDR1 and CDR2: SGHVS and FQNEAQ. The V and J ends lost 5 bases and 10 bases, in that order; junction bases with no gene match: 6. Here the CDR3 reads CASSLHAGAQYF. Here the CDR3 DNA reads TGTGCCAGCAGCCTACACGCGGGGGCGCAGTATTTT.

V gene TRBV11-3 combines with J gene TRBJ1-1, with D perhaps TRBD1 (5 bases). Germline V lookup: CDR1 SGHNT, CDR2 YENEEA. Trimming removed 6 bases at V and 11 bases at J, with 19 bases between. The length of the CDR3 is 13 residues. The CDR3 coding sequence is TGTGCCAGCAGTCCCTATGACAGCTCTGTGGCTTTCTTT. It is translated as CASSPYDSSVAFF.

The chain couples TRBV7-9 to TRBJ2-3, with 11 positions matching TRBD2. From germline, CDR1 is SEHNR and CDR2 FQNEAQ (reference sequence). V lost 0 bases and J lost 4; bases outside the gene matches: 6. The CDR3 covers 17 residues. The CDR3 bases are TGTGCCAGCAGCTTAGCGATTGGACTAGCGGGCTCAGATACGCAGTATTTT. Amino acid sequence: CASSLAIGLAGSDTQYF.

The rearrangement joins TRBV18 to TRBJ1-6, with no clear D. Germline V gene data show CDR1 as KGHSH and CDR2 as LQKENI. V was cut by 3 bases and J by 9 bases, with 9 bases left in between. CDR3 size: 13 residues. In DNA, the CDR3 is TGTGCCAGCTCACCCGAGTCCGGTTCACCCCTCCACTTT. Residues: CASSPESGSPLHF. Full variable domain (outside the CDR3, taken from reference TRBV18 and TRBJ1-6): NAGVMQNPRHLVRRRGQEARLRCSPMKGHSHVYWYRQLPEEGLKFMVYLQKENIIDESGMPKERFSAEFPKEGPSILRIQQVVRGDSAAYFCASSPESGSPLHFGNGTRLTVT.

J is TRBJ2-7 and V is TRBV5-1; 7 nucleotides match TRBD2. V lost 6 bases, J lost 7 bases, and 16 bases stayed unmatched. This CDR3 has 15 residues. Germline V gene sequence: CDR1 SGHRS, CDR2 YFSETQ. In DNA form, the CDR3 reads TGCGCCAGCACCCCGGAGGCTAGCGGTCTACGGGAGCAGTACTTC. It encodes CASTPEASGLREQYF.

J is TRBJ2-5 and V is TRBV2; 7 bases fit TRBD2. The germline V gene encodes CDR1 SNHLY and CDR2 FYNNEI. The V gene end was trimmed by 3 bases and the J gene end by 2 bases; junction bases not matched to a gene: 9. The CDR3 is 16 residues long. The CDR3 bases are TGTGCCAGCAGTGATTGGCAAGCGGGGACTCAAGAGACCCAGTACTTC. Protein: CASSDWQAGTQETQYF.

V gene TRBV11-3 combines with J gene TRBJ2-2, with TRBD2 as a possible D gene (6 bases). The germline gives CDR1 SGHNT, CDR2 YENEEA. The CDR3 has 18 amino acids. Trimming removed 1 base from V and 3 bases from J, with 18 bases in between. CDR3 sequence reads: CASSLGPREAGYTGELFF. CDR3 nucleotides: TGTGCCAGCAGCTTAGGCCCCAGAGAGGCGGGGTACACCGGGGAGCTGTTTTTT.

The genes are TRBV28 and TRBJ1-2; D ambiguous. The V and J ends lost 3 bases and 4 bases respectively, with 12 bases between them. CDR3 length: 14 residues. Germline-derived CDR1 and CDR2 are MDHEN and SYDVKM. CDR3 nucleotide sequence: TGTGCCAGCAGTTTGGAGGCGGGGATCTATGGCTACACCTTC. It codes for CASSLEAGIYGYTF.